The 26 T cell receptor beta chains presented below share a single source sample, sequenced in a study of blood T cells in healthy people across ages. The second PCR ran about 6 to 12 cycles with a sample-barcoded 5' primer and J-beta primers. Each CDR3 protein is one row after TCRdb ran MiXCR on the 5' RACE reads. The sample has approximately 360,000 distinct CDR3 sequences; roughly half are singletons. Sequenced sample: blood. The receptors come from a man aged 55 to 69 in good health.

This clonotype was seen a handful of times. This chain connects TRBV12-3 or TRBV12-4 to TRBJ2-3, with a tentative D call TRBD2 (5 bases). V gave up 5 bases and J gave up 7 bases, with 19 bases separating them. The CDR3 is made up of 15 amino acids. The CDR3 loop reads CASSGGLAGLHTQYF. The CDR3 DNA reads as TGTGCCAGCAGTGGCGGGCTAGCCGGACTTCATACGCAGTATTTT.

This clonotype was observed once. The V call is TRBV12-3 or TRBV12-4, the J call TRBJ2-4; the match to TRBD2 covers 13 bases. The DNA end favors TRBJ2-5, so the J call may be wrong. The length of the CDR3 is 17 residues. The CDR3 here is CASSPTQGLAGQETQYF. In DNA, the CDR3 is TGTGCCAGCAGCCCAACCCAGGGACTAGCGGGGCAAGAGACCCAGTACTTC.

This clonotype was found many times. The J gene is TRBJ2-1, the V gene TRBV28, with 9 nucleotides matching TRBD2. The CDR3 extends over 15 amino acids. Unmatched junction bases numbered 10, after V lost 6 bases and J lost 7 bases. Germline loops: CDR1 MDHEN, CDR2 SYDVKM. The CDR3 DNA follows: TGTGCCAGCAGGCTAGGGCTAGCGGGATATAATGAGCAGTTCTTC. Translating it yields CASRLGLAGYNEQFF.

This clonotype showed up just a few times. The chain joins TRBV6-6 to TRBJ2-7; 10 bases line up with TRBD2. The germline V gene has CDR1 MNHNY and CDR2 SVGAGI (reference sequence). The J segment lost 3 bases and the V segment lost 5 bases, leaving 4 bases of the junction unmatched. The CDR3 is 14 amino acids. The CDR3 sequence: CASSISGGDYEQYF. For the CDR3, the DNA is TGTGCCAGCAGTATCAGCGGGGGGGACTACGAGCAGTACTTC.

This clonotype was counted between two and nine times. The chain uses TRBV24-1 and TRBJ2-3, with D possibly TRBD2 on 5 matching bases. The V gene lost 5 bases and the J gene lost 2 bases, with 10 bases spanning the gap. This CDR3 is built from 14 residues. CDR1 and CDR2 from the germline V gene are KGHDR and SFDVKD. The CDR3 sequence is CATSVRDFTDTQYF. Here the CDR3 DNA reads TGTGCCACCAGTGTTCGGGATTTCACAGATACGCAGTATTTT.

The chain employs TRBV27 and TRBJ2-1; D possibly corresponds to TRBD1 (7 bases). The better agreement between TRBJ2-7 and the DNA end casts doubt on the J call. Per germline, CDR1 MNHEY and CDR2 SMNVEV (reference sequence). The CDR3 runs 15 residues. Here the CDR3 DNA reads TGTGCCAGCAGCCGACAGGGAGGCTCCTACAATGAGCAGTACTTC. It specifies CASSRQGGSYNEQYF.

This clonotype was counted a few times. The chain joins TRBV12-3 or TRBV12-4 to TRBJ2-1; TRBD2 matches 12 bases. The J segment lost 8 bases and the V segment lost 3 bases, leaving 5 bases of the junction unmatched. The CDR3 is 15 amino acids. CDR3 sequence (DNA): TGTGCCAGCAGTTTCGGGGCTAGCGGGAGGGATGAGCAGTTCTTC. This sequence encodes CASSFGASGRDEQFF.

The chain is built from TRBV27 and TRBJ2-1; no clear D gene. Germline V gene data show CDR1 as MNHEY and CDR2 as SMNVEV (reference sequence). The CDR3 length is 13 residues. Trimming stripped 5 bases from V and 5 bases from J, with 10 bases between. CDR3 nucleotide sequence: TGTGCCAGCAGTCACGGAAGTAACAATGAGCAGTTCTTC. Its protein product is CASSHGSNNEQFF.

V usage is TRBV7-2 and J usage is TRBJ2-3; 10 bases are a match to TRBD2. The germline V gene encodes CDR1 SGHTA and CDR2 FQGNSA. The CDR3 spans 17 residues. V was clipped by 3 bases and J by 1 base; unmatched bases: 7. The CDR3 loop is CASSFRSGRAGTDTQYF. The CDR3 coding sequence is TGTGCCAGCAGCTTTCGGAGCGGGAGGGCCGGCACAGATACGCAGTATTTT.

The V call is TRBV30, the J call TRBJ2-7, with no clear D. Germline V gene data show CDR1 as GTSNPN and CDR2 as SVGIG (reference sequence). This CDR3 is built from 14 residues. Trimming took 1 base from V and 1 from J, leaving 11 bases between them. CDR3 in amino acids: CAWSGLRPSYEQYF. CDR3 coding DNA: TGTGCCTGGAGTGGTCTTCGACCATCCTACGAGCAGTACTTC.

This chain links TRBV9 with TRBJ2-7, with D possibly matching TRBD1 (5 bases). V lost 1 base, J lost 0 bases, and 8 bases lay in between. Germline CDR1 is SGDLS and CDR2 is YYNGEE. This CDR3 region has 14 residues. CDR3 amino acids: CASSVSGLSYEQYF. CDR3 nucleotide sequence: TGTGCCAGCAGCGTATCAGGGCTCTCCTACGAGCAGTACTTC.

This clonotype was found a few times. The genes are TRBV20-1 and TRBJ2-3; 10 bases agree with TRBD2. The CDR3 runs 15 residues. The junction had 5 bases not matched to a gene; V was cut back by 4 bases and J by 1 base. Germline V gives CDR1 DFQATT, CDR2 SNEGSKA (reference sequence). CDR3 nucleotides: TGCAGTGCTACAGCCGGGACTAGCGGCACAGATACGCAGTATTTT. This codes for CSATAGTSGTDTQYF.

The rearrangement links TRBV3-1 to TRBJ2-3; a possible D gene is TRBD1 (7 bases). Germline values: CDR1 LGHDT, CDR2 YNNKEL (reference sequence). This CDR3 region has 15 residues. Between the trimmed V and J ends, which lost 7 bases and 6 bases, there was a span of 20 bases. CDR3 amino acids: CASTARRGLGDTQYF. The CDR3 DNA follows: TGTGCCAGCACCGCCCGGAGGGGGCTGGGTGATACGCAGTATTTT.

In this sample, this clonotype turned up once. In DNA form, the CDR3 reads TGCAGTGTAGACAGCACCCGTTGGCGCACTGAAGCTTTCTTT. Its translation: CSVDSTRWRTEAFF. The chain links TRBV20-1 to TRBJ1-1; perhaps TRBD1 as D (5 bases). The CDR3 spans 14 residues. Trimming shortened V by 7 bases and J by 4 bases, and 19 bases separated the two germline ends. The germline V gene has CDR1 DFQATT and CDR2 SNEGSKA (reference sequence).

The chain carries TRBV4-2 and TRBJ1-2; unclear D gene. Germline CDR1 and CDR2: LGHNA and YNFKEQ. The CDR3 consists of 16 residues. Trimming removed 2 bases at V and 0 bases at J, with 13 bases between. The CDR3, as DNA: TGTGCCAGCAGCCAACGGGAGGAGGCCGCTAACTATGGCTACACCTTC. Its protein is CASSQREEAANYGYTF.

The chain recombines TRBV6-6 with TRBJ2-3; 8 bases map to TRBD2. The V gene's germline CDR1 is MNHNY and CDR2 SVGAGI (reference sequence). The ends lost 5 bases at V and 1 base at J; junction bases unmatched: 8. The CDR3 covers 16 residues. CDR3 residues: CASSHWGGRRTDTQYF. The DNA of the CDR3 is TGTGCCAGCAGTCACTGGGGCGGGAGGCGCACAGATACGCAGTATTTT.

This chain joins TRBV6-5 and TRBJ1-1; 7 nucleotides match TRBD1. The CDR3 extends over 12 amino acids. CDR1 is MNHEY and CDR2 is SVGAGI in the germline V gene. The V segment lost 6 bases and the J segment 4 bases; nucleotides outside the gene matches: 2. CDR3 protein: CASRQGSTEAFF. In DNA form, the CDR3 reads TGTGCCAGCAGACAGGGGAGCACTGAAGCTTTCTTT.

This clonotype occurred a few times. The chain combines TRBV20-1 with TRBJ2-5; D is possibly TRBD2 (6 bases). Germline values: CDR1 DFQATT, CDR2 SNEGSKA (reference sequence). Trimming left V 3 bases short and J 4 bases short, with 9 bases between. The CDR3 has 12 amino acids. The CDR3 protein is CSARGRGETQYF. The CDR3, as DNA: TGCAGTGCTAGGGGGCGGGGAGAGACCCAGTACTTC.

The chain couples TRBV28 to TRBJ2-1; 7 bases agree with TRBD2. The CDR3 loop spans 14 amino acids. Germline V gives CDR1 MDHEN, CDR2 SYDVKM. The ends lost 7 bases at V and 5 bases at J; junction bases unmatched: 8. This CDR3 reads CASIASGLHNEQFF. In DNA form, the CDR3 reads TGTGCCAGCATCGCTAGCGGACTCCACAATGAGCAGTTCTTC.

The V call is TRBV7-9, the J call TRBJ2-7; D gene unclear. Germline CDR1 SEHNR, CDR2 FQNEAQ (reference sequence). Deletions cut 5 bases from V and 2 bases from J, with 10 bases between. The CDR3 sequence is 13 residues long. This CDR3 reads CASSLDKPYEQYF. In DNA form, the CDR3 reads TGTGCCAGCAGCCTCGACAAGCCCTACGAGCAGTACTTC. Complete variable domain (other parts from reference TRBV7-9 and TRBJ2-7): DTGVSQNPRHKITKRGQNVTFRCDPISEHNRLYWYRQTLGQGPEFLTYFQNEAQLEKSRLLSDRFSAERPKGSFSTLEIQRTEQGDSAMYLCASSLDKPYEQYFGPGTRLTVT.

The rearrangement links TRBV29-1 to TRBJ2-1; D is possibly TRBD2 (6 bases). Looked up from germline, CDR1 is SQVTM and CDR2 is ANQGSEA. Trimming stripped 4 bases from V and 10 bases from J, with 17 bases between. This CDR3 is built from 13 residues. The CDR3 is CSVGSGTGGEQFF. The CDR3 DNA is TGCAGCGTTGGTTCAGGGACTGGTGGAGAGCAGTTCTTC.

This clonotype was detected a few times. The chain has TRBV7-6 and TRBJ2-5, with 10 bases fitting TRBD1. CDR3 length: 13 residues. V dropped 8 bases and J dropped 2; count of bases not matched to a gene: 2. Germline V lookup: CDR1 SGHVS, CDR2 FNYEAQ. CDR3 protein: CASGTGVQETQYF. The DNA for the CDR3 is TGTGCCAGCGGGACAGGGGTTCAAGAGACCCAGTACTTC.

The V and J genes are TRBV27 and TRBJ1-2, with D unclear. This CDR3 comprises 15 residues. Germline loops: CDR1 MNHEY, CDR2 SMNVEV (reference sequence). V shed 4 bases and J shed 4 bases, with 16 bases lying between them. The DNA for the CDR3 is TGTGCCAGCAGTTCAGCACAGTCTGGAGTCTATGGCTACACCTTC. This translates into CASSSAQSGVYGYTF.

V gene TRBV10-3 combines with J gene TRBJ2-3; 9 positions agree with TRBD1. V lost 3 bases to trimming and J lost 5 bases; unmatched junction nucleotides: 9. From germline, CDR1 is ENHRY and CDR2 SYGVKD. The CDR3 covers 16 residues. In DNA form, the CDR3 reads TGTGCCATCAGTGAAGGGGACAGGGCTGAGGAAGATACGCAGTATTTT. Its protein is CAISEGDRAEEDTQYF.

This clonotype was counted once. J is TRBJ2-1 and V is TRBV12-3 or TRBV12-4; TRBD2 aligns across 11 bases. TRBJ2-7 explains the end of the DNA better; the J call may be wrong. The CDR3 runs to 15 residues. CDR3 nucleotides: TGTGCCAGCACCACCGGACTAGCGGGTTACAATGAGCAGTACTTC. Protein sequence: CASTTGLAGYNEQYF.

CDR3 amino acids: CASSYQGQGYEQYF. The CDR3 DNA reads as TGTGCCAGCAGTTACCAGGGACAGGGCTACGAGCAGTACTTC. V and J are TRBV6-6 and TRBJ2-7; TRBD1 agrees at 9 bases. Germline CDR1 and CDR2: MNHNY and SVGAGI (reference sequence). With V trimmed by 2 bases and J by 3 bases, 2 bases remained unmatched. The CDR3 contains 14 residues.